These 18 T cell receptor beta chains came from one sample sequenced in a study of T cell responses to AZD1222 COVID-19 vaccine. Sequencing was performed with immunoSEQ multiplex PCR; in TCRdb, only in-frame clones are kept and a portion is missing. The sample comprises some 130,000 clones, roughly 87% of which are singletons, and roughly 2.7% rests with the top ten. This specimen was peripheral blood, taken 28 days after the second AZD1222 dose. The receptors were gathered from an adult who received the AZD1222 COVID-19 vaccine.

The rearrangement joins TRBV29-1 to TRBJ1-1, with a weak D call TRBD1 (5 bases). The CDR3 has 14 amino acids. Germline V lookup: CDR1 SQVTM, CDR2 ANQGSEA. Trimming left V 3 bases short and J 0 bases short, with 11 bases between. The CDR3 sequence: CSVDPRGMNTEAFF. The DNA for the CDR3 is TGCAGCGTTGACCCTCGGGGGATGAACACTGAAGCTTTCTTT.

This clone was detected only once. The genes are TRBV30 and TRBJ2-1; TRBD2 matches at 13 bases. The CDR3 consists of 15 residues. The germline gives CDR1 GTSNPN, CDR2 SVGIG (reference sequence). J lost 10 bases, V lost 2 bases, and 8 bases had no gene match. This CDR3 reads CAWSSGLAGVREQFF. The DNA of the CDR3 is TGTGCCTGGAGTTCCGGACTAGCGGGGGTCAGGGAGCAGTTCTTC. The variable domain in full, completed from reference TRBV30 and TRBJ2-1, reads SQTIHQWPATLVQPVGSPLSLECTVEGTSNPNLYWYRQAAGRGLQLLFYSVGIGQISSEVPQNLSASRPQDRQFILSSKKLLLSDSGFYLCAWSSGLAGVREQFFGPGTRLTVL.

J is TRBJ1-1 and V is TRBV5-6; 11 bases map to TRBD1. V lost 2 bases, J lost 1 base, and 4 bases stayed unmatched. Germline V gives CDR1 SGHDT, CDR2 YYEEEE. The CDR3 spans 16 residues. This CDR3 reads CASSFGQGAKNTEAFF. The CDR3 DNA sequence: TGTGCCAGCAGCTTTGGACAGGGGGCGAAGAACACTGAAGCTTTCTTT.

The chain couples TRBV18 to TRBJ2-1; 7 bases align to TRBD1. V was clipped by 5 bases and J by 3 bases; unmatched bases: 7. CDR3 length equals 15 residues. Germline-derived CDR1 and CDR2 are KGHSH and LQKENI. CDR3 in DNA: TGTGCCAGCTCAACCGACAGGGAGAACTACAATGAGCAGTTCTTC. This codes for CASSTDRENYNEQFF.

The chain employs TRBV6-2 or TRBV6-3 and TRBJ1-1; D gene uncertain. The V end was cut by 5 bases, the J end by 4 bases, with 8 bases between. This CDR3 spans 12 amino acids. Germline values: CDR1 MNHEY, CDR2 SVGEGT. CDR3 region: CASSRVFTEAFF. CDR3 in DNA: TGTGCCAGCAGTAGGGTTTTCACTGAAGCTTTCTTT.

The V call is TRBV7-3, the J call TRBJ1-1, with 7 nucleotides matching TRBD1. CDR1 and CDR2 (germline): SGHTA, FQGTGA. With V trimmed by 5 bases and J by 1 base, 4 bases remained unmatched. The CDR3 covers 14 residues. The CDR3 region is CASSPGQANTEAFF. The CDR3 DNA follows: TGTGCCAGCAGCCCCGGACAGGCGAACACTGAAGCTTTCTTT.

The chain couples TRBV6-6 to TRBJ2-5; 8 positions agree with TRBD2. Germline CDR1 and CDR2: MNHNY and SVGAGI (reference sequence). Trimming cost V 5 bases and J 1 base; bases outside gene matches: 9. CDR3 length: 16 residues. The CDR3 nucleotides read TGTGCCAGCAGTCAACCCGATCGGGGGGGCCAAGAGACCCAGTACTTC. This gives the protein CASSQPDRGGQETQYF.

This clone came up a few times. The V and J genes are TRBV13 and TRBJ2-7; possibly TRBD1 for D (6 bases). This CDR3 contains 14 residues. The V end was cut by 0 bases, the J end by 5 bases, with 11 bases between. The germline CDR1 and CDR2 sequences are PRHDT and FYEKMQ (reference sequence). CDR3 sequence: CASSLGTGYHEQYF. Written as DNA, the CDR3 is TGTGCCAGCAGCTTAGGCACAGGGTACCACGAGCAGTACTTC.

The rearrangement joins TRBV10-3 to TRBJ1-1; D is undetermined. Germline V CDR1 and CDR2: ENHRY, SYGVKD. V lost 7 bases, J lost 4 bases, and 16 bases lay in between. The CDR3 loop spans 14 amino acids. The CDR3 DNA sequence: TGTGCCATCAAAGTCGAAGGGCACTTCACTGAAGCTTTCTTT. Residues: CAIKVEGHFTEAFF.

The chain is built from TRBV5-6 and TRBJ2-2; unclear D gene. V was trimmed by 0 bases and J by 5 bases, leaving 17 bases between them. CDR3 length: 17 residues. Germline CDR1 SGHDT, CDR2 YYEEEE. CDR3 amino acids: CASSLAPRSLNTGELFF. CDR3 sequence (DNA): TGTGCCAGCAGCTTGGCCCCCCGCAGCCTGAATACCGGGGAGCTGTTTTTT.

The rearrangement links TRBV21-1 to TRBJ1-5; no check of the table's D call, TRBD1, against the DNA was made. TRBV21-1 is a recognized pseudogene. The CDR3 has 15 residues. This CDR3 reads CASSKEAAGLVAQHF. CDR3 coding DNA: TGTGCCAGCAGCAAAGAGGCGGCAGGGTTAGTGGCCCAGCATTTT.

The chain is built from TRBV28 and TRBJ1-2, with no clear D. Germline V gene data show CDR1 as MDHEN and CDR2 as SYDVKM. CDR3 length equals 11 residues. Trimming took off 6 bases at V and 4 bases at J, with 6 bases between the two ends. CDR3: CASSTSYGYTF. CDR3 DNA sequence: TGTGCCAGCAGCACGAGCTATGGCTACACCTTC.

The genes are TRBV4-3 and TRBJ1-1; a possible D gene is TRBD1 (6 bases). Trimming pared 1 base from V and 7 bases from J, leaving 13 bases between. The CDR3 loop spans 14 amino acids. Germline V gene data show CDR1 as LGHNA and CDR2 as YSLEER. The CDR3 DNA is TGCGCCAGCAGCCAAGTTTCAGGGGCCAATGAAGCTTTCTTT. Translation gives CASSQVSGANEAFF.

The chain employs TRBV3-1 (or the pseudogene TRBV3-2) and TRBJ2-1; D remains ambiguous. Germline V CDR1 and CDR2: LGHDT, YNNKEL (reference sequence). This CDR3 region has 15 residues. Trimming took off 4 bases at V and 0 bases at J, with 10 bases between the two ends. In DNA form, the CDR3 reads TGTGCCAGCAGCCGTGCCCGTGGCTCCTACAATGAGCAGTTCTTC. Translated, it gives CASSRARGSYNEQFF.

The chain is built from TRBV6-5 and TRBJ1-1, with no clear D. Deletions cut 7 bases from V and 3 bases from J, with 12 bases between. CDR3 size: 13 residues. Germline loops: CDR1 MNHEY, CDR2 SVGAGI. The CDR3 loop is CASTRTSDTEAFF. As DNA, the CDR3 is TGTGCCAGCACTAGGACCTCCGACACTGAAGCTTTCTTT.

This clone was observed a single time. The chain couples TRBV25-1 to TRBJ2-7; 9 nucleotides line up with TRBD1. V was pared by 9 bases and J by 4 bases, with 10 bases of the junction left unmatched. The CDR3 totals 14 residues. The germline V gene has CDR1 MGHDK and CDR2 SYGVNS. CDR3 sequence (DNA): TGTGCCAGTTCCCAACAGGGGGCCGCGTACGAGCAGTACTTC. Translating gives CASSQQGAAYEQYF.

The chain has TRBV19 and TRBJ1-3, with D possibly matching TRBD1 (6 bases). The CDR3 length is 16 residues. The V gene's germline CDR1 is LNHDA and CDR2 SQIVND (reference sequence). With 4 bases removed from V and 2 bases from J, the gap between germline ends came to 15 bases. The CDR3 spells CASSTSAQGPGNTIYF. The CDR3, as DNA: TGTGCCAGTAGTACTTCTGCACAGGGTCCTGGAAACACCATATATTTT.

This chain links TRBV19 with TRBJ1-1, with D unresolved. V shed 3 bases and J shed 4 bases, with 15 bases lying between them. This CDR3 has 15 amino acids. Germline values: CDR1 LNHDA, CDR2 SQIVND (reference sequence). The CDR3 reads CASSMDRQVVTEAFF. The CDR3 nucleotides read TGTGCCAGTAGTATGGATAGGCAGGTGGTCACTGAAGCTTTCTTT.